Listed here is a single T cell receptor (beta chain). Its antigen is undetermined. Samples of blood were obtained at baseline, on cycle 4 day 1, and on cycle 7 day 1. After removal of 5 bases from V and 7 bases from J, the junction contained 8 bases not matched to a gene. The germline gives CDR1 SNHLY, CDR2 FYNNEI. This CDR3 has 14 residues. The data belong to a study of OX40 agonist ivuxolimab in advanced cancers. Study results and caveats: Clonal expansion was among the lowest in partial responders at 0.1-3.0 mg/kg, especially CD8+. More expanded clones were found, on average, in CD8+ than in CD4+ T cells. At 0.1 to 3.0 mg/kg, clonal expansion of CD4+ and CD8+ blood T cells had occurred by week 6.

Clones were read by immunoSEQ multiplex PCR, and TCRdb kept only the in-frame ones, dropping some. The table lists 20,000 to 30,000 clones, around 90% of them singletons, with under 35% in the top ten. This TCR derives from an adult with an advanced solid tumor such as melanoma, head and neck, liver or kidney cancer. V usage is TRBV2 and J usage is TRBJ1-2, with 9 bases fitting TRBD1. Material: CD4+ or CD8+ T cells sorted from blood, obtained in a trial of the OX40 agonist ivuxolimab. The DNA for the CDR3 is TGTGCCAGCAGTCCCGATGGACAGGGGTTTGGCTACACCTTC. Translation: CASSPDGQGFGYTF.